This T cell receptor (beta chain) was sequenced for a study of graft-versus-host responses after intestinal transplantation. Study background: Recipients had transplants, and these were multivisceral, liver-intestinal, or isolated intestinal. Recipients across the board were started on anti-thymocyte globulin induction, then kept on tacrolimus and steroids for two to four years. Study-wide points: Association was observed between peak circulating GvH clone levels and early post-transplant HvG declines.

Remarks on this clone: Its cognate antigen is unknown.

TCRdb's table, derived via immunoSEQ multiplex PCR, lists solely in-frame clones and lacks some. The data contain about 94,000 clones, roughly 91% of them seen just once; the ten biggest clones take up around 0.53%. The CDR3 runs to 12 residues. Germline V gives CDR1 LNHDA, CDR2 SQIVND (reference sequence). The germline V and J ends were trimmed by 8 bases and 7 bases, with 12 bases remaining between them. This sample comprised unstimulated CD8+ T cells sorted from spleen or lymph node cells, obtained before intestinal transplant. V and J are TRBV19 and TRBJ1-5; tentative D call: TRBD1 (6 bases). The receptor comes from a human donor who received an intestinal transplant. CDR3 DNA: TGTGCCAGTCGTACAGGGATCCAGCCCCAGCATTTT. As protein: CASRTGIQPQHF. Complete variable domain (other parts from reference TRBV19 and TRBJ1-5): DGGITQSPKYLFRKEGQNVTLSCEQNLNHDAMYWYRQDPGQGLRLIYYSQIVNDFQKGDIAEGYSVSREKKESFPLTVTSAQKNPTAFYLCASRTGIQPQHFGDGTRLSIL.